The 23 T cell receptor beta chains given below trace back to one sample, sequenced in a study of regulatory and conventional T cells in RAG deficiency. Genomic DNA came from blood conventional CD4+ T cells gated CD25-low CD127-high. TCRdb keeps only in-frame clones here, not all; method: immunoSEQ multiplex PCR. In the table there are 20,000 to 25,000 clones, around 97% of which are singletons. These data also featured in a second study, about regulatory T cells. That study reports: Amplification used 52 TRBV primers and 13 TRBJ primers.

Material for sequencing was CD25- CD4+ T cells sorted from blood. These receptor sequences come from a human donor in good health.

On this clone itself: Within the sample, other DNA sequences also encode this same CDR3. The chain links TRBV28 to TRBJ1-6; 7 bases match TRBD1. Trimming cost V 6 bases and J 8 bases; bases outside gene matches: 10. Germline CDR1 reads MDHEN; CDR2 reads SYDVKM. CDR3 length: 15 residues. The CDR3 DNA is TGTGCCAGCAGGCCCCCGGGACAGCGGTATTCACCCCTCCACTTT. It is translated as CASRPPGQRYSPLHF.

This sequence joins TRBV18 and TRBJ1-6; the match to TRBD1 covers 8 bases. The CDR3 runs to 15 residues. After removal of 4 bases from V and 9 bases from J, the junction contained 8 bases not matched to a gene. Germline-derived CDR1 and CDR2 are KGHSH and LQKENI. The DNA for the CDR3 is TGTGCCAGCTCACAACTAACAGGGGGATCTTCACCCCTCCACTTT. It is translated as CASSQLTGGSSPLHF.

The V and J genes are TRBV5-6 and TRBJ2-1, with 11 bases aligning to TRBD1. This CDR3 has 19 amino acids. With V trimmed by 1 base and J by 0 bases, 9 bases remained unmatched. Germline CDR1 is SGHDT and CDR2 is YYEEEE. For the CDR3, the DNA is TGTGCCAGCAGCTTGTATGGACAGGGGGCAGCCCTCTCCTACAATGAGCAGTTCTTC. Its translation is CASSLYGQGAALSYNEQFF.

V gene TRBV7-9 combines with J gene TRBJ1-4; 9 bases agree with TRBD1. The junction had 4 bases not matched to a gene; V was cut back by 8 bases and J by 6 bases. The CDR3 has 13 amino acids. Germline V gives CDR1 SEHNR, CDR2 FQNEAQ (reference sequence). In nucleotides, the CDR3 is TGTGCCAGCCAAAGGGACAGGGATGAAAAACTGTTTTTT. This codes for CASQRDRDEKLFF.

The chain joins TRBV11-2 to TRBJ1-2; 12 positions match TRBD1. The CDR3 runs to 16 residues. Per germline, CDR1 SGHAT and CDR2 FQNNGV. V shed 4 bases, J shed 8 bases, and the junction held 11 bases outside the gene matches. The DNA of the CDR3 is TGTGCCAGCAGCTCCGGGACAGGGGGCGGGCTGGAGGGCTACACCTTC. Its protein product is CASSSGTGGGLEGYTF.

The chain combines TRBV5-1 with TRBJ1-2; 7 bases fit TRBD1. The V gene end was trimmed by 9 bases and the J gene end by 3 bases; junction bases not matched to a gene: 2. This CDR3 is 11 amino acids long. Germline V gene data show CDR1 as SGHRS and CDR2 as YFSETQ. CDR3 residues: CAIQGDYGYTF. In DNA, the CDR3 is TGCGCCATCCAGGGGGACTATGGCTACACCTTC.

The chain combines TRBV25-1 with TRBJ1-1, with D possibly being TRBD1 (6 bases). This CDR3 has 14 amino acids. Trimming took 6 bases from V and 1 from J, leaving 12 bases between them. CDR1 is MGHDK and CDR2 is SYGVNS in the germline V gene. This chain's CDR3 is CASRKGGANTEAFF. In DNA, the CDR3 is TGTGCCAGCAGAAAAGGGGGGGCGAACACTGAAGCTTTCTTT.

J is TRBJ2-7 and V is TRBV28, with a tentative D call TRBD2 (6 bases). The CDR3 is 15 residues long. CDR1 is MDHEN and CDR2 is SYDVKM in the germline V gene. V was shortened by 6 bases and J by 4 bases, with 19 bases between the two germline ends. CDR3: CASSRLGGSRYEQYF. The CDR3 DNA follows: TGTGCCAGCAGCAGACTAGGTGGGTCCCGGTACGAGCAGTACTTC.

The chain is built from TRBV2 and TRBJ1-6; possible D gene TRBD1, 6 bases. The V gene lost 4 bases and the J gene lost 10 bases, with 11 bases spanning the gap. This CDR3 is built from 13 residues. Germline CDR1 is SNHLY and CDR2 is FYNNEI. The CDR3 here is CASSAGVRSPLHF. Here the CDR3 DNA reads TGTGCCAGCAGTGCAGGGGTCCGCTCACCCCTCCACTTT.

This chain uses TRBV19 with TRBJ2-3, with D possibly matching TRBD2 (5 bases). Trimming took off 4 bases at V and 4 bases at J, with 6 bases between the two ends. This CDR3 has 12 amino acids. Germline values: CDR1 LNHDA, CDR2 SQIVND (reference sequence). The CDR3 DNA reads TGTGCCAGTAGTACGGAGGCAGATACGCAGTATTTT. This encodes CASSTEADTQYF.

The V and J genes are TRBV7-7 and TRBJ1-1; the D is unclear. Germline V gene data show CDR1 as SSHAT and CDR2 as FNYEAQ (reference sequence). This CDR3 has 13 amino acids. V was clipped by 1 base and J by 4 bases, with 7 bases between them. This CDR3 is CASSLGEGTEAFF. The CDR3 coding sequence is TGTGCCAGCAGCTTAGGGGAGGGCACTGAAGCTTTCTTT. Full variable domain (rest looked up from reference TRBV7-7 and TRBJ1-1): GAGVSQSPRYKVTKRGQDVTLRCDPISSHATLYWYQQALGQGPEFLTYFNYEAQPDKSGLPSDRFSAERPEGSISTLTIQRTEQRDSAMYRCASSLGEGTEAFFGQGTRLTVV.

In its sample, this clone was seen a few times. The genes are TRBV5-8 and TRBJ1-1; 9 nucleotides align to TRBD1. The trim removed 3 bases at V and 0 bases at J, leaving 0 bases unmatched. In germline, CDR1 is SGHTS, CDR2 YDEGEE. This CDR3 contains 14 residues. CDR3 sequence (DNA): TGTGCCAGCAGCTGGACAGGGGTGAACACTGAAGCTTTCTTT. Translation: CASSWTGVNTEAFF.

The CDR3 DNA follows: TGTGCCAGCTCACCTATTAACCGGGACAGTTATAACTATGGCTACACCTTC. It translates to CASSPINRDSYNYGYTF. This sequence joins TRBV18 and TRBJ1-2, with 7 bases lining up with TRBD1. The CDR3 is 17 residues long. The V segment lost 3 bases and the J segment 1 base; nucleotides outside the gene matches: 11. Germline V CDR1 and CDR2: KGHSH, LQKENI.

The V and J genes are TRBV25-1 and TRBJ2-2; TRBD2 matches 8 bases. Germline-derived CDR1 and CDR2 are MGHDK and SYGVNS. V lost 8 bases, J lost 7 bases, and 12 bases stayed unmatched. CDR3 length equals 15 residues. For the CDR3, the DNA is TGTGCCAGCGGGTCCGGGGGGGGCCGGATCGGGGAGCTGTTTTTT. This gives the protein CASGSGGGRIGELFF.

This chain connects TRBV4-1 to TRBJ1-2, with D hard to call. The germline gives CDR1 MGHRA, CDR2 YSYEKL. V gave up 4 bases and J gave up 4 bases, with 13 bases separating them. The CDR3 is made up of 14 amino acids. The CDR3 DNA sequence: TGCGCCAGCAGCCCATCGGAACGGGGCTATGGCTACACCTTC. As protein: CASSPSERGYGYTF.

V gene TRBV19 combines with J gene TRBJ2-7; 10 bases agree with TRBD1. In germline, CDR1 is LNHDA, CDR2 SQIVND (reference sequence). The CDR3 is 14 residues long. The V segment lost 5 bases and the J segment 6 bases; nucleotides outside the gene matches: 7. DNA of the CDR3: TGTGCCAGTAGTCCACGGGACAGGGGTTCCGAGCAGTACTTC. This gives the protein CASSPRDRGSEQYF.

This clone has only one observation. The gene calls are TRBV4-2 and TRBJ1-5, with D possibly being TRBD1 (6 bases). Germline V gene data show CDR1 as LGHNA and CDR2 as YNFKEQ. CDR3 size: 15 residues. V lost 1 base, J lost 5 bases, and 12 bases lay in between. CDR3 amino acids: CASSQVGQGYQPQHF. CDR3 in DNA: TGTGCCAGCAGCCAAGTAGGGCAGGGGTATCAGCCCCAGCATTTT.

This sequence joins TRBV5-1 and TRBJ2-2; possibly TRBD1 for D (5 bases). Trimming took off 4 bases at V and 6 bases at J, with 19 bases between the two ends. The CDR3 extends over 16 amino acids. Germline loops: CDR1 SGHRS, CDR2 YFSETQ. CDR3 sequence (DNA): TGCGCCAGCAGCATCGCAGGGCAGGGATCGGCCGGGGAGCTGTTTTTT. This translates into CASSIAGQGSAGELFF. Based on the CDR3 plus reference TRBV5-1 and TRBJ2-2, the full variable domain is KAGVTQTPRYLIKTRGQQVTLSCSPISGHRSVSWYQQTPGQGLQFLFEYFSETQRNKGNFPGRFSGRQFSNSRSEMNVSTLELGDSALYLCASSIAGQGSAGELFFGEGSRLTVL.

This chain joins TRBV2 and TRBJ2-1; 11 bases fit TRBD2. V shed 6 bases, J shed 4 bases, and the junction held 5 bases outside the gene matches. The V gene's germline CDR1 is SNHLY and CDR2 FYNNEI. This CDR3 spans 15 amino acids. The CDR3 DNA sequence: TGTGCCAGCAGGGGGCTAGCGGGGGGATACAATGAGCAGTTCTTC. Encoded protein: CASRGLAGGYNEQFF. Looking up the rest from reference TRBV2 and TRBJ2-1 gives the full variable domain: EPEVTQTPSHQVTQMGQEVILRCVPISNHLYFYWYRQILGQKVEFLVSFYNNEISEKSEIFDDQFSVERPDGSNFTLKIRSTKLEDSAMYFCASRGLAGGYNEQFFGPGTRLTVL.

The CDR3: CASSEEGRENYGYTF. The CDR3 DNA sequence: TGTGCCAGCAGTGAAGAAGGCAGGGAAAACTATGGCTACACCTTC. This rearrangement joins TRBV6-1 to TRBJ1-2; maybe TRBD1 (5 bases). The germline V gene has CDR1 MNHNS and CDR2 SASEGT. The CDR3 is 15 residues long. V was trimmed by 1 base and J by 2 bases, leaving 11 bases between them.

V and J are TRBV5-1 and TRBJ1-5, with a possible D match to TRBD1 (5 bases). Trimming shortened V by 1 base and J by 7 bases, and 15 bases separated the two germline ends. The CDR3 extends over 15 amino acids. The germline V gene encodes CDR1 SGHRS and CDR2 YFSETQ. The CDR3 DNA sequence: TGCGCCAGCAGCTTGAACGGGGGTTTACAACAGCCCCAGCATTTT. Protein sequence: CASSLNGGLQQPQHF.

The chain links TRBV7-8 to TRBJ2-7, with TRBD1 matching over 10 bases. This CDR3 comprises 19 residues. The V segment lost 8 bases and the J segment 6 bases; nucleotides outside the gene matches: 25. The V gene's germline CDR1 is SGHVS and CDR2 FQNEAQ. The CDR3 sequence: CASGRTRLPGQGISGEQYF. CDR3 nucleotide sequence: TGTGCCAGCGGAAGAACGCGCCTTCCGGGACAGGGGATTTCAGGCGAGCAGTACTTC. Full variable domain (outside the CDR3, taken from reference TRBV7-8 and TRBJ2-7): GAGVSQSPRYKVAKRGQDVALRCDPISGHVSLFWYQQALGQGPEFLTYFQNEAQLDKSGLPSDRFFAERPEGSVSTLKIQRTQQEDSAVYLCASGRTRLPGQGISGEQYFGPGTRLTVT.

The chain carries TRBV6-4 and TRBJ2-3, with 11 positions matching TRBD2. CDR3 length equals 15 residues. The V segment lost 0 bases and the J segment 4 bases; nucleotides outside the gene matches: 0. Germline CDR1 MRHNA, CDR2 SNTAGT. In DNA, the CDR3 is TGTGCCAGCAGTGACTCTAGCGGGGGGGCAGATACGCAGTATTTT. Translation gives CASSDSSGGADTQYF.